This T cell receptor beta chain was documented in a study of blood T cell repertoires in COVID-19. The CDR3 runs to 14 residues. V was clipped by 2 bases and J by 8 bases, with 12 bases between them. Germline loops: CDR1 KGHSH, CDR2 LQKENI. In the authors' workflow: Using reference gene primer amplification, nucleated cell counts were estimated. Measured with immunoSEQ multiplex PCR; TCRdb has only the in-frame clones, and not every one. D and trimming were read from the DNA, whereas the V and J calls and clone size are those reported in that table. The repertoire consists of approximately 100,000 clones, with approximately 80% occurring once and the leading ten covering under 11%.

The sample taken for sequencing was peripheral blood. The J gene is TRBJ1-4, the V gene TRBV18; D is uncertain. The receptor comes from a human donor in a cohort sampled during active COVID-19. CDR3 sequence: CASSPKREGEKLFF. CDR3 sequence (DNA): TGTGCCAGCTCACCAAAAAGGGAGGGAGAAAAACTGTTTTTT.